This TCR beta chain came from a study of T cells after posttransplantation cyclophosphamide. As concerns this clone: What it binds is unknown.

Whole-study results and caveats: Donor CD8+ memory clones often dominated recipient blood repertoires at later times. Recipient CMV seropositivity and CMV reactivation strongly tracked TRB clonality.

Busulfan-fludarabine conditioning, marrow transplant, and cyclophosphamide on days +3 and +4 were administered. Germline values: CDR1 SEHNR, CDR2 FQNEAQ (reference sequence). V lost 0 bases, J lost 1 base, and 9 bases lay in between. The CDR3 covers 15 residues. The method was immunoSEQ multiplex PCR; TCRdb's version includes in-frame clones alone and lacks a portion of them. The table records 5,000 to 7,500 clones, 60% to 80% of them present only once. The input for sequencing was PBMCs, taken approximately 1,400 days after allogeneic stem cell transplant with posttransplant cyclophosphamide. The chain carries TRBV7-9 and TRBJ1-1, with a tentative D call TRBD1 (5 bases). This clonotype originated in a male patient aged 25-45 years who received an allogeneic stem cell transplant from a related donor, was CMV-positive, and had acute GVHD only. Part of the T cells may come from the graft donor. The CDR3 sequence: CASSLARGGNTEAFF. The CDR3 region has the DNA TGTGCCAGCAGCTTAGCCCGGGGGGGGAACACTGAAGCTTTCTTT.